The 5 T cell receptor beta chains reported below all come from one sample, sequenced in a study of blood T cell repertoires in COVID-19. This table comes from immunoSEQ multiplex PCR, and its TCRdb copy is limited to in-frame clones, with some not included. The profile shows more than 80,000 clones, approximately 85% of them singletons. Sample: peripheral blood. Receptors were obtained from a man aged 50 to 59 with active COVID-19.

The chain is built from TRBV4-3 and TRBJ1-1; possible D gene TRBD1, 5 bases. V was clipped by 3 bases and J by 5 bases, with 16 bases between them. Per the germline V gene, CDR1 is LGHNA and CDR2 is YSLEER. The CDR3 is 15 residues long. The CDR3 sequence is CASSHVRGGGTEAFF. The CDR3 DNA reads TGCGCCAGCAGCCATGTCCGTGGGGGGGGGACTGAAGCTTTCTTT.

The chain uses TRBV18 and TRBJ1-1; TRBD1 matches at 7 bases. Germline V CDR1 and CDR2: KGHSH, LQKENI. Trimming at V came to 4 bases and at J to 2 bases, leaving 13 bases not matched to a gene. CDR3 size: 17 residues. The CDR3 sequence is CASSLRQGGPLNTEAFF. In nucleotides, the CDR3 is TGTGCCAGCTCACTTCGACAGGGAGGACCCCTCAACACTGAAGCTTTCTTT. Together with reference TRBV18 and TRBJ1-1, the CDR3 gives the full variable domain: NAGVMQNPRHLVRRRGQEARLRCSPMKGHSHVYWYRQLPEEGLKFMVYLQKENIIDESGMPKERFSAEFPKEGPSILRIQQVVRGDSAAYFCASSLRQGGPLNTEAFFGQGTRLTVV.

This clone showed up just once. The genes are TRBV9 and TRBJ2-6; no definite D call. From germline, CDR1 is SGDLS and CDR2 YYNGEE. This CDR3 contains 14 residues. V lost 5 bases, J lost 0 bases, and 6 bases lay in between. CDR3 residues: CASRADSGANVLTF. The CDR3 DNA follows: TGTGCCAGCAGGGCGGACTCTGGGGCCAACGTCCTGACTTTC.

The CDR3 nucleotides are TGTGCCAGCAGTTTGGACAAGCGATACTACACTGAAGCTTTCTTT. It codes for CASSLDKRYYTEAFF. The gene calls are TRBV6-5 and TRBJ1-1, with D possibly being TRBD1 (5 bases). This CDR3 is 15 amino acids long. The germline CDR1 and CDR2 sequences are MNHEY and SVGAGI. Trimming removed 4 bases from V and 3 bases from J, with 15 bases in between.

The chain is built from TRBV15 and TRBJ1-4; D gene unclear. The CDR3 has 14 amino acids. Germline V gene data show CDR1 as LNHNV and CDR2 as YYDKDF (reference sequence). The V end lost 5 bases, the J end lost 7 bases, and 14 bases lay between the germline ends. The CDR3 nucleotides read TGTGCCACCAGCCCTCAGCAGGAAATTGAAAAACTGTTTTTT. It translates to CATSPQQEIEKLFF. The full variable domain, with the rest looked up from reference TRBV15 and TRBJ1-4, is DAMVIQNPRYQVTQFGKPVTLSCSQTLNHNVMYWYQQKSSQAPKLLFHYYDKDFNNEADTPDNFQSRRPNTSFCFLDIRSPGLGDTAMYLCATSPQQEIEKLFFGSGTQLSVL.